These 12 T cell receptor beta chains were sequenced from one sample in a study of T cell responses to AZD1222 COVID-19 vaccine. Data came from immunoSEQ multiplex PCR; TCRdb stores just in-frame clones and leaves some out. This table lists about 140,000 clones. The sample taken for sequencing was peripheral blood. Receptors were obtained from an adult in good health.

The chain joins TRBV2 to TRBJ1-5; the D gene is possibly TRBD1 (6 bases). The V gene lost 6 bases and the J gene lost 1 base, with 13 bases spanning the gap. Germline V gene lookup returns CDR1 SNHLY and CDR2 FYNNEI. This CDR3 spans 15 amino acids. CDR3: CASRGRGRSNQPQHF. The CDR3, as DNA: TGTGCCAGCAGGGGCAGGGGTAGGAGCAATCAGCCCCAGCATTTT. Complete variable domain (other parts from reference TRBV2 and TRBJ1-5): EPEVTQTPSHQVTQMGQEVILRCVPISNHLYFYWYRQILGQKVEFLVSFYNNEISEKSEIFDDQFSVERPDGSNFTLKIRSTKLEDSAMYFCASRGRGRSNQPQHFGDGTRLSIL.

V gene TRBV10-2 combines with J gene TRBJ2-7; D ambiguous. Trimming pared 0 bases from V and 1 base from J, leaving 10 bases between. The CDR3 runs to 15 residues. From germline, CDR1 is WSHSY and CDR2 SAAADI. The CDR3 DNA reads TGCGCCAGCAGTGAGTCCCCACTACGTTCCTACGAGCAGTACTTC. It specifies CASSESPLRSYEQYF.

The chain joins TRBV10-2 to TRBJ1-2; perhaps TRBD1 as D (5 bases). Germline assignment: CDR1 WSHSY and CDR2 SAAADI. The CDR3 loop spans 14 amino acids. Trimming took 0 bases from V and 5 from J, leaving 10 bases between them. The CDR3 DNA reads TGCGCCAGCAGTGAGTCGGGGACTGGATATGGCTACACCTTC. It codes for CASSESGTGYGYTF.

This chain connects TRBV7-6 to TRBJ2-3, with TRBD2 matching 9 bases. Germline CDR1 is SGHVS and CDR2 is FNYEAQ. The CDR3 has 16 amino acids. The V and J ends lost 5 bases and 0 bases, in that order; junction bases with no gene match: 6. CDR3: CASSPSGDHSTDTQYF. CDR3 nucleotides: TGTGCCAGCAGCCCTAGCGGGGACCATAGCACAGATACGCAGTATTTT.

This chain joins TRBV7-9 and TRBJ2-7, with D unresolved. The V and J ends lost 5 bases and 6 bases respectively, with 20 bases between them. Germline V CDR1 and CDR2: SEHNR, FQNEAQ (reference sequence). The CDR3 runs to 15 residues. CDR3: CASSPGTWTASEQYF. The CDR3 coding sequence is TGTGCCAGCAGCCCAGGAACTTGGACGGCAAGCGAGCAGTACTTC.

This chain connects TRBV5-1 to TRBJ2-5, with D hard to call. V shed 0 bases and J shed 3 bases, with 9 bases lying between them. Looked up from germline, CDR1 is SGHRS and CDR2 is YFSETQ. CDR3 length: 14 amino acids. CDR3 sequence: CASSLGAAEETQYF. As DNA, the CDR3 is TGCGCCAGCAGCTTGGGGGCAGCCGAAGAGACCCAGTACTTC.

The gene calls are TRBV5-4 and TRBJ1-5; weak D call: TRBD1 (6 bases). Trimming shortened V by 0 bases and J by 3 bases, and 13 bases separated the two germline ends. The CDR3 is 16 residues long. The germline V gene encodes CDR1 SGHNT and CDR2 YYREEE (reference sequence). CDR3 sequence reads: CASSLGGASPNQPQHF. The CDR3 nucleotides read TGTGCCAGCAGCTTGGGGGGGGCTTCACCCAATCAGCCCCAGCATTTT.

This chain uses TRBV5-6 with TRBJ1-1; D call uncertain. The CDR3 runs to 12 residues. Trimming took 3 bases from V and 8 from J, leaving 11 bases between them. Germline CDR1 SGHDT, CDR2 YYEEEE. CDR3 bases: TGTGCCAGCAGCTGGGCAGGAACCGAAGCTTTCTTT. Its translation: CASSWAGTEAFF.

The rearrangement joins TRBV5-6 to TRBJ1-1; 9 nucleotides agree with TRBD1. The CDR3 contains 13 residues. V shed 5 bases and J 5 bases; nucleotides not matched to a gene: 4. The germline CDR1 and CDR2 sequences are SGHDT and YYEEEE. CDR3 region: CASSWTGVTEAFF. The DNA of the CDR3 is TGTGCCAGCAGTTGGACAGGGGTAACTGAAGCTTTCTTT.

V usage is TRBV7-2 and J usage is TRBJ1-2; 8 nucleotides align to TRBD1. V shed 1 base and J 7 bases; nucleotides not matched to a gene: 5. The CDR3 runs to 14 residues. Germline assignment: CDR1 SGHTA and CDR2 FQGNSA. DNA for the CDR3: TGTGCCAGCAGCTTAGAACAGGGGGTCGGTGGCTACACCTTC. Amino acids: CASSLEQGVGGYTF. The full variable domain, with the rest looked up from reference TRBV7-2 and TRBJ1-2, is GAGVSQSPSNKVTEKGKDVELRCDPISGHTALYWYRQSLGQGLEFLIYFQGNSAPDKSGLPSDRFSAERTGGSVSTLTIQRTQQEDSAVYLCASSLEQGVGGYTFGSGTRLTVV.

This chain joins TRBV2 and TRBJ1-6; D remains ambiguous. The V end was cut by 3 bases, the J end by 12 bases, with 12 bases between. Germline V gene sequence: CDR1 SNHLY, CDR2 FYNNEI. There are 13 residues in the CDR3. The CDR3 DNA reads TGTGCCAGCAGTGATGGAGCTTTAATACCCCTCCACTTT. Residues: CASSDGALIPLHF. The full variable domain, its missing parts supplied by reference TRBV2 and TRBJ1-6, is EPEVTQTPSHQVTQMGQEVILRCVPISNHLYFYWYRQILGQKVEFLVSFYNNEISEKSEIFDDQFSVERPDGSNFTLKIRSTKLEDSAMYFCASSDGALIPLHFGNGTRLTVT.

The DNA of the CDR3 is TGTGCCAGCAGCTTACGAAATGGTGGTGGGAACACTGAAGCTTTCTTT. Encoded protein: CASSLRNGGGNTEAFF. The chain links TRBV7-9 to TRBJ1-1; no firm D call. The germline gives CDR1 SEHNR, CDR2 FQNEAQ (reference sequence). V dropped 2 bases and J dropped 1 base, with 14 bases sitting between them. The CDR3 consists of 16 residues.